Described below is a single T cell receptor beta chain sequence and its context. One entry per CDR3 protein results from TCRdb running MiXCR on the PCR reads. This sample has several thousand distinct CDR3 sequences, with approximately 45% found just once. Localized lung adenocarcinoma, a non-small cell lung cancer, affected the donors. The sample comes from a study of CD4 and CD8 cells across lung adenocarcinoma regions. The CDR3 spans 15 residues. J lost 5 bases, V lost 6 bases, and 6 bases had no gene match. Germline V gene sequence: CDR1 ENHRY, CDR2 SYGVKD. The TCR comes from a male donor with lung adenocarcinoma. The CD4 and CD8 labels of this study may be unreliable. The chain couples TRBV10-3 to TRBJ2-3; 12 nucleotides line up with TRBD2. Sequenced sample: CD4+ T cells from the margin of a lung tumor. The CDR3 coding sequence is TGTGCCATCAGAAGGACTAGCGGGAATGTAGATACGCAGTATTTT. As protein: CAIRRTSGNVDTQYF.